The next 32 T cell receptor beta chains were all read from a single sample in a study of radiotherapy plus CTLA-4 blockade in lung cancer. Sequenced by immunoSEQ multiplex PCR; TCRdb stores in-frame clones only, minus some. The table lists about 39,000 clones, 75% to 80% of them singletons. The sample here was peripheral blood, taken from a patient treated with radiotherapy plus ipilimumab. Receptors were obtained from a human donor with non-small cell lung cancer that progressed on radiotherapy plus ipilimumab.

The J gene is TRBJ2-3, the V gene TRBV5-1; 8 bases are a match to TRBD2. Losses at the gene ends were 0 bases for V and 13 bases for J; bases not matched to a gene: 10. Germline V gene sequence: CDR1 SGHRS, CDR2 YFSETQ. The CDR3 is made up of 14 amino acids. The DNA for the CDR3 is TGCGCCAGCAGCTTGGAACGGGGGGGCCGTAAGGAGTATTTT. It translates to CASSLERGGRKEYF.

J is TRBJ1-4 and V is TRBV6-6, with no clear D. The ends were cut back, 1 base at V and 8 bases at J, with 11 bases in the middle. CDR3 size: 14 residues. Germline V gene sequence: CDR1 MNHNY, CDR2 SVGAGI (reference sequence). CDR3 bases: TGTGCCAGCAGTTACTTGGGAAGAGGGGAAAAACTGTTTTTT. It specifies CASSYLGRGEKLFF.

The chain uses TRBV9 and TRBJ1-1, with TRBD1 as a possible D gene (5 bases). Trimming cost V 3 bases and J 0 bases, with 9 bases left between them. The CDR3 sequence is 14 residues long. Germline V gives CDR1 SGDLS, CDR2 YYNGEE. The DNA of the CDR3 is TGTGCCAGCAGCGGGGGCAGGCTGAACACTGAAGCTTTCTTT. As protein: CASSGGRLNTEAFF.

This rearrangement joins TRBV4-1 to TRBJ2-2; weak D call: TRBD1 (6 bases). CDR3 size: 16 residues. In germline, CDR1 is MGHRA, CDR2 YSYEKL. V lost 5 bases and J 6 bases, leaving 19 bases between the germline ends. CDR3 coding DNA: TGCGCCAGCAGCACAACTGGGACAAAACGTTCCGGGGAGCTGTTTTTT. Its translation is CASSTTGTKRSGELFF.

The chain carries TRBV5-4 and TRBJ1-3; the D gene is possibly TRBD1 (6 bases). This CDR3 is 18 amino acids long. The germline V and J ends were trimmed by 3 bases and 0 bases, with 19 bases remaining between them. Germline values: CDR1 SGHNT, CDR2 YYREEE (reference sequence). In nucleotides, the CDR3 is TGTGCCAGCAGCTATACAGGGCTTGGGCCCCACTCTGGAAACACCATATATTTT. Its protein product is CASSYTGLGPHSGNTIYF. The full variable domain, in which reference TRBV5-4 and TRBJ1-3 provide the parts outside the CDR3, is ETGVTQSPTHLIKTRGQQVTLRCSSQSGHNTVSWYQQALGQGPQFIFQYYREEENGRGNFPPRFSGLQFPNYSSELNVNALELDDSALYLCASSYTGLGPHSGNTIYFGEGSWLTVV.

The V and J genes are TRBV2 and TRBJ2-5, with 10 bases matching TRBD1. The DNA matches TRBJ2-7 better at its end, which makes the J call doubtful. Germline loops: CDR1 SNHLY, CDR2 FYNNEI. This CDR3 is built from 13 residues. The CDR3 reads CASSFDRGLEQYF. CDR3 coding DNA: TGTGCCAGCAGCTTCGACAGGGGGCTCGAGCAGTACTTC.

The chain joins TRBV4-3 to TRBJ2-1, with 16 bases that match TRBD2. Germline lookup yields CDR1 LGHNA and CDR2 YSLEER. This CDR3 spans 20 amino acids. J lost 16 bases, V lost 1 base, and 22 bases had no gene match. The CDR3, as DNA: TGCGCCAGCAGCCAAGCCCTCTCGGGATTCGGGACTAGCGGGGGGGCCAAATTCTTCTTC. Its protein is CASSQALSGFGTSGGAKFFF.

The CDR3 loop reads CASSLHGAGVQETQYF. The CDR3 nucleotides are TGTGCCAGCAGCCTCCACGGAGCGGGGGTGCAAGAGACCCAGTACTTC. The V and J genes are TRBV4-2 and TRBJ2-5; 8 bases are shared with TRBD2. Germline V gene lookup returns CDR1 LGHNA and CDR2 YNFKEQ. The CDR3 loop spans 16 amino acids. V dropped 4 bases and J dropped 2; count of bases not matched to a gene: 9.

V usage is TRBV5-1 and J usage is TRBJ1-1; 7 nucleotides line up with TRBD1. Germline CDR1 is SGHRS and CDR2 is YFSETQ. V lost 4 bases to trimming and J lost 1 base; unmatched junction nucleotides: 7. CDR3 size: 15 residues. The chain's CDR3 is CASSGLGQPNTEAFF. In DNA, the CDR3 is TGCGCCAGCAGCGGCCTGGGACAGCCGAACACTGAAGCTTTCTTT.

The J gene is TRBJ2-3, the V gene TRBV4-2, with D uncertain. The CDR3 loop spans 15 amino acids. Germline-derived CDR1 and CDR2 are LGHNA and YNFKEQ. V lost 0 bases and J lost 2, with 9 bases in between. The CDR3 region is CASSQDSTFTDTQYF. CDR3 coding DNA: TGTGCCAGCAGCCAAGATAGCACTTTCACAGATACGCAGTATTTT.

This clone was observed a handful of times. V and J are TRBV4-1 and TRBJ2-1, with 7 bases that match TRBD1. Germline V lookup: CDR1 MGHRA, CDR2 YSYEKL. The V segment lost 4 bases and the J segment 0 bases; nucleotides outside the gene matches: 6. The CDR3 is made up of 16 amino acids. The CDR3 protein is CASSLRTGRSYNEQFF. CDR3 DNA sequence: TGCGCCAGCAGCCTCCGGACAGGCCGCTCCTACAATGAGCAGTTCTTC.

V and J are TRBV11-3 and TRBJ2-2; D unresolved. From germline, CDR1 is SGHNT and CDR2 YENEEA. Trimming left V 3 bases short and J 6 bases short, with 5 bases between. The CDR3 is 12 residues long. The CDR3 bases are TGTGCCAGCAGCTTTTCCGCCGGGGAGCTGTTTTTT. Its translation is CASSFSAGELFF. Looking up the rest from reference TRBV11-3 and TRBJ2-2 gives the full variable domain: EAGVVQSPRYKIIEKKQPVAFWCNPISGHNTLYWYLQNLGQGPELLIRYENEEAVDDSQLPKDRFSAERLKGVDSTLKIQPAELGDSAVYLCASSFSAGELFFGEGSRLTVL.

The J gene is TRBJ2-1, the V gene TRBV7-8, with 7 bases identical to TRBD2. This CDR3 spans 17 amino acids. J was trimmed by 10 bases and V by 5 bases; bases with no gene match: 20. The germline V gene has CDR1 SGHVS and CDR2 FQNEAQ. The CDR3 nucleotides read TGTGCCAGCAGCCCCCCCCTGCGGGGAGGGGCCTATGGCGAGCAGTTCTTC. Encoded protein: CASSPPLRGGAYGEQFF. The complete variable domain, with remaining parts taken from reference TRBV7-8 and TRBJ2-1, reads GAGVSQSPRYKVAKRGQDVALRCDPISGHVSLFWYQQALGQGPEFLTYFQNEAQLDKSGLPSDRFFAERPEGSVSTLKIQRTQQEDSAVYLCASSPPLRGGAYGEQFFGPGTRLTVL.

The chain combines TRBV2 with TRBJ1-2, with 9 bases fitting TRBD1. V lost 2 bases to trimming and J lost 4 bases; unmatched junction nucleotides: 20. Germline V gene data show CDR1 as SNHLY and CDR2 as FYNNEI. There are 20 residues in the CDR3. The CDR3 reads CASSEFKWGQGGFTRYGYTF. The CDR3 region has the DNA TGTGCCAGCAGTGAATTTAAATGGGGACAGGGAGGGTTTACGCGCTATGGCTACACCTTC.

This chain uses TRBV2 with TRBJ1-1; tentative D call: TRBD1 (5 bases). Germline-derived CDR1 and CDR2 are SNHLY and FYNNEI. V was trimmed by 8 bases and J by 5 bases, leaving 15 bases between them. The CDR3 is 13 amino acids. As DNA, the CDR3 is TGTGCCAGCGGCAGGGTGAGTTATACTGAAGCTTTCTTT. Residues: CASGRVSYTEAFF.

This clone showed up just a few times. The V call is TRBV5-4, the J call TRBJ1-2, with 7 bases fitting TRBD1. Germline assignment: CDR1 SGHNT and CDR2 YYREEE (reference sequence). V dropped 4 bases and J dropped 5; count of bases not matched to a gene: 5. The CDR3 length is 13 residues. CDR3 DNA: TGTGCCAGCAGCCGGGACAGTGAATATGGCTACACCTTC. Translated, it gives CASSRDSEYGYTF.

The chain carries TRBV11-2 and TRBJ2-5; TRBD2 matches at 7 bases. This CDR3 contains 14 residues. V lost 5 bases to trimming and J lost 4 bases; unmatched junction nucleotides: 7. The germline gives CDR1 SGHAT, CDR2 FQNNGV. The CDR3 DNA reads TGTGCCAGCAGCCCGGTTACGGGGGGAGAGACCCAGTACTTC. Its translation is CASSPVTGGETQYF.

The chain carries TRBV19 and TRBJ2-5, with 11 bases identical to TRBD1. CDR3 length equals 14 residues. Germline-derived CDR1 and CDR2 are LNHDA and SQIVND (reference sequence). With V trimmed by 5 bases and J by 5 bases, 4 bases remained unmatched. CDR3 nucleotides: TGTGCCAGTAGTTTGGACAGGGGGCTTGAGACCCAGTACTTC. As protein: CASSLDRGLETQYF. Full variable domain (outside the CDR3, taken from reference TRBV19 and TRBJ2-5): DGGITQSPKYLFRKEGQNVTLSCEQNLNHDAMYWYRQDPGQGLRLIYYSQIVNDFQKGDIAEGYSVSREKKESFPLTVTSAQKNPTAFYLCASSLDRGLETQYFGPGTRLLVL.

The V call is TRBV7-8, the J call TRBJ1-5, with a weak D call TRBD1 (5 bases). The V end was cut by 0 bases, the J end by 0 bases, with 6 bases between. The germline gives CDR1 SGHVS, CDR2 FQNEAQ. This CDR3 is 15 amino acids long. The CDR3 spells CASSLAGDSNQPQHF. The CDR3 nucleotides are TGTGCCAGCAGCTTAGCAGGGGATAGCAATCAGCCCCAGCATTTT.

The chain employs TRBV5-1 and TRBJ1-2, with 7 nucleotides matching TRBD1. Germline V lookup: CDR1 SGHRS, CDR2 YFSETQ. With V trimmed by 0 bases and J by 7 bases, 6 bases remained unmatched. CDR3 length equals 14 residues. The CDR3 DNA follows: TGCGCCAGCAGCTTGGCCGACAGGGAGTCTGGCTACACCTTC. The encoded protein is CASSLADRESGYTF.

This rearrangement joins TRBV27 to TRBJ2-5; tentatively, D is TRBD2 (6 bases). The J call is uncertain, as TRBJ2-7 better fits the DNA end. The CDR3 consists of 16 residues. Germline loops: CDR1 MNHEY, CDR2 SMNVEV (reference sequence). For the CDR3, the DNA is TGTGCCAGCAGTTTAGAAGGGGACTCGGGGATCTACGAGCAGTACTTC. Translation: CASSLEGDSGIYEQYF.

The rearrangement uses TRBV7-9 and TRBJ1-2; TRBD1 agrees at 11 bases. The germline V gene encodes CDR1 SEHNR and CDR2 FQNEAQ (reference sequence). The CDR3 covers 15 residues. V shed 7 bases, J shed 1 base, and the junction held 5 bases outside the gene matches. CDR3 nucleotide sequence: TGTGCCAGCACGACCGGGACAGGGGGTAACTATGGCTACACCTTC. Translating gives CASTTGTGGNYGYTF. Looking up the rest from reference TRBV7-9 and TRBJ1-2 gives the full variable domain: DTGVSQNPRHKITKRGQNVTFRCDPISEHNRLYWYRQTLGQGPEFLTYFQNEAQLEKSRLLSDRFSAERPKGSFSTLEIQRTEQGDSAMYLCASTTGTGGNYGYTFGSGTRLTVV.

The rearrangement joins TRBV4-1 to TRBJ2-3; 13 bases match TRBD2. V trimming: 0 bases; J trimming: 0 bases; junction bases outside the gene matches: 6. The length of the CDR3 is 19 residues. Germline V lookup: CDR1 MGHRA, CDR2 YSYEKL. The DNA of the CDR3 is TGCGCCAGCAGCCAAGAAGGGACTAGCGGGGCGTCTAGCACAGATACGCAGTATTTT. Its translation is CASSQEGTSGASSTDTQYF.

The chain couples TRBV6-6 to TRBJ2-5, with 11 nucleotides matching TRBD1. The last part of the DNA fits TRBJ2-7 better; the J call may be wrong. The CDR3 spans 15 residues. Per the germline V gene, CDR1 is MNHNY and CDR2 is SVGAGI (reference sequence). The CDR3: CASRRGQGVDYEQYF. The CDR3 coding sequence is TGTGCCAGCAGGAGGGGACAGGGGGTTGACTACGAGCAGTACTTC.

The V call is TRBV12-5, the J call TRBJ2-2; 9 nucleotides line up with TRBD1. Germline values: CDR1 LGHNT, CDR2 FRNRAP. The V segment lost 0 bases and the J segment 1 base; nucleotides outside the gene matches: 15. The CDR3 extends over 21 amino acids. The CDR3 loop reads CASGLVLRDRVTGGNTGELFF. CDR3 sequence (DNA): TGTGCTAGTGGTTTGGTACTGAGGGACAGGGTAACAGGGGGGAACACCGGGGAGCTGTTTTTT.

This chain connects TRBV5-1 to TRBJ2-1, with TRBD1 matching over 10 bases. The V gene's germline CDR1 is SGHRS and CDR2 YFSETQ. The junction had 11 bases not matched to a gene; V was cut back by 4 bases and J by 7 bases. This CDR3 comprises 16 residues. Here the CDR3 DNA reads TGCGCCAGCAGCGTCGAGGACGGACAGGGGGTTAATGAGCAGTTCTTC. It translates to CASSVEDGQGVNEQFF.

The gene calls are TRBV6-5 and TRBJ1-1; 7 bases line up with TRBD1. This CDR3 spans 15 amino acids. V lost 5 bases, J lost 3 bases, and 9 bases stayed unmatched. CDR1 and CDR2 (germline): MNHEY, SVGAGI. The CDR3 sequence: CASSPRLGQYTEAFF. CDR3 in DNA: TGTGCCAGCAGTCCTAGACTGGGACAGTACACTGAAGCTTTCTTT.

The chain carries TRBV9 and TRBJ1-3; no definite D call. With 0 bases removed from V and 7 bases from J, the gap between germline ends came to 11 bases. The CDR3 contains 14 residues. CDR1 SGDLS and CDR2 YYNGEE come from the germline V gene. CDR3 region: CASSVAGFGNTIYF. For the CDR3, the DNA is TGTGCCAGCAGCGTAGCGGGGTTCGGGAACACCATATATTTT. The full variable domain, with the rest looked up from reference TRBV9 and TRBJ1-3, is DSGVTQTPKHLITATGQRVTLRCSPRSGDLSVYWYQQSLDQGLQFLIQYYNGEERAKGNILERFSAQQFPDLHSELNLSSLELGDSALYFCASSVAGFGNTIYFGEGSWLTVV.

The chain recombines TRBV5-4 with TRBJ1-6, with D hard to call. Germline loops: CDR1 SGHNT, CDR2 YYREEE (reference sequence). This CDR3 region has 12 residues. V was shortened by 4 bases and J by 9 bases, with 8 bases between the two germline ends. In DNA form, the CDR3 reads TGTGCCAGCAGCACAAGAACTTCACCCCTCCACTTT. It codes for CASSTRTSPLHF.

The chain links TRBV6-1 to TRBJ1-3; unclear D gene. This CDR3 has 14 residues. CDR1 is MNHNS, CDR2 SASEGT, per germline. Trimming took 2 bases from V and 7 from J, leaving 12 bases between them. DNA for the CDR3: TGTGCCAGCAGTGAAACCCTCCACGGTAACACCATATATTTT. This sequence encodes CASSETLHGNTIYF.

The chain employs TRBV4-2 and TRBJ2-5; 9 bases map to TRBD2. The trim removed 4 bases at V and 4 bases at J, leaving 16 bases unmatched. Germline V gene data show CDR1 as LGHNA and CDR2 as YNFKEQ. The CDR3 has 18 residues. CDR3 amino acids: CASSPSAGGQTVVETQYF. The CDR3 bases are TGTGCCAGCAGCCCTTCGGCGGGGGGGCAGACAGTGGTAGAGACCCAGTACTTC.

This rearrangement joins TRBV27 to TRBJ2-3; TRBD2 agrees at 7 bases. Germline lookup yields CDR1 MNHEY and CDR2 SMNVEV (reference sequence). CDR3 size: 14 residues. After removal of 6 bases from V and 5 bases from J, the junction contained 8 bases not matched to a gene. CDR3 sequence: CASRLGGVGDTQYF. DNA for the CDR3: TGTGCCAGCAGGCTTGGGGGGGTTGGAGATACGCAGTATTTT.